The clone carrying this TCR beta chain was picked up a small number of times. No antigen is known for it. TCRdb's copy holds only in-frame clones and misses some; the assay was immunoSEQ multiplex PCR. Of about 35,000 clones listed, roughly 80% are singletons. The data derive from a study of CD4 T cells in relation to SARS-CoV-2 and coronaviruses. This CDR3 comprises 13 residues. Germline V gene sequence: CDR1 MRHNA, CDR2 SNTAGT. Germline trimming cut 7 bases from V and 3 bases from J; bases unmatched to any gene: 1. Material for sequencing was naive CD4+ T cells from PBMCs, cultured in vitro. Indicated subset: naive CD4+ T cells isolated by negative enrichment. The receptor's source is an adult with COVID-19. This chain connects TRBV6-4 to TRBJ2-2, with 8 bases aligning to TRBD1. The DNA for the CDR3 is TGTGCCAGCAAGGACAGGGACACCGGGGAGCTGTTTTTT. Amino acid sequence: CASKDRDTGELFF.